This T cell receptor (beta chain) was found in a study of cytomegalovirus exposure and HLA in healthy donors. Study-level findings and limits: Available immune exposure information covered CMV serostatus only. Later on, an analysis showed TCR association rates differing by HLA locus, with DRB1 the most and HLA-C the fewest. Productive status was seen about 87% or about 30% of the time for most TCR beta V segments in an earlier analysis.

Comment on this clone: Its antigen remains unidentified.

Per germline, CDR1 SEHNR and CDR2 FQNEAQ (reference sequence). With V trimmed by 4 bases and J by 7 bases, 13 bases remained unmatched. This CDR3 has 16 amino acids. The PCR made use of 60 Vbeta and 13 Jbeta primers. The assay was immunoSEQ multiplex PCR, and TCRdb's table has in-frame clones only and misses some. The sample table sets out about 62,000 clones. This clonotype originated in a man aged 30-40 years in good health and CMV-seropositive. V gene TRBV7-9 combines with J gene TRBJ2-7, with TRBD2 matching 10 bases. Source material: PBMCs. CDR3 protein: CASSSLSSGRLLEQYF. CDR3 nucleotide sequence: TGTGCCAGCAGCTCACTTTCTAGCGGGAGACTCCTTGAGCAGTACTTC.